What follows are 17 T cell receptor beta chains derived from one specimen sequenced in a study of blood T cell repertoires in COVID-19. The protocol was immunoSEQ multiplex PCR, while the TCRdb copy is restricted to in-frame clones and leaves out a portion. The sample has roughly 110,000 clones; approximately 81% are singletons. The sample comprised peripheral blood. Receptors originate from a man aged 40-55 years with acute or convalescent COVID-19.

This clone occurred once. This rearrangement joins TRBV7-2 to TRBJ2-2; no clear D gene. The germline V gene encodes CDR1 SGHTA and CDR2 FQGNSA. The CDR3 is 15 residues long. The ends were cut back, 0 bases at V and 6 bases at J, with 11 bases in the middle. CDR3 sequence reads: CASSLAGWLAGELFF. CDR3 in DNA: TGTGCCAGCAGCTTAGCGGGCTGGTTGGCCGGGGAGCTGTTTTTT.

This rearrangement joins TRBV5-1 to TRBJ2-2; D is perhaps TRBD2 (7 bases). This CDR3 spans 15 amino acids. Germline assignment: CDR1 SGHRS and CDR2 YFSETQ. V dropped 2 bases and J dropped 6 bases, with 14 bases sitting between them. The CDR3 nucleotides are TGCGCCAGCAGCTTACGGGGGGCCTGGTCCGGGGAGCTGTTTTTT. Its protein product is CASSLRGAWSGELFF.

This clone showed up just once. The chain has TRBV7-2 and TRBJ2-3, with D unresolved. The CDR3 covers 17 residues. V lost 5 bases to trimming and J lost 6 bases, with 24 bases between them. In germline, CDR1 is SGHTA, CDR2 FQGNSA. Here the CDR3 reads CASSPFGLVAPSDTQYF. The CDR3 nucleotides read TGTGCCAGCAGCCCCTTTGGGTTAGTAGCCCCTTCGGATACGCAGTATTTT.

On this clone: The same CDR3 also results from other DNA sequences found in this sample. V and J are TRBV9 and TRBJ1-4; 9 bases fit TRBD1. CDR1 and CDR2 (germline): SGDLS, YYNGEE. The CDR3 runs 15 residues. After removal of 4 bases from V and 4 bases from J, the junction contained 5 bases not matched to a gene. The CDR3 protein is CASSPRTGVNEKLFF. CDR3 DNA sequence: TGTGCCAGCAGCCCTCGGACAGGGGTTAATGAAAAACTGTTTTTT.

A remark on this clone: A read error may account for a junction end that differs from germline. This chain connects TRBV2 to TRBJ2-3, with D possibly TRBD2 on 5 matching bases. The CDR3 sequence is 13 residues long. The germline V gene encodes CDR1 SNHLY and CDR2 FYNNEI. The CDR3 loop reads CASGVGSTDTQYF. In nucleotides, the CDR3 is TGTGCCAGCGGGGTGGGGAGTACAGATACGCAGTACTTT.

This clone was observed a single time. The chain links TRBV4-1 to TRBJ2-1; 10 nucleotides align to TRBD2. The germline gives CDR1 MGHRA, CDR2 YSYEKL. After removal of 1 base from V and 12 bases from J, the junction contained 12 bases not matched to a gene. The CDR3 runs to 16 residues. DNA of the CDR3: TGCGCCAGCAGCCAAGTTTCCAGCGGGGGGGCCGAAGGGCAGTTCTTC. It translates to CASSQVSSGGAEGQFF.

This chain connects TRBV3-1 (or the pseudogene TRBV3-2) to TRBJ1-1, with D possibly TRBD1 on 5 matching bases. V was shortened by 1 base and J by 1 base, with 7 bases between the two germline ends. Per the germline V gene, CDR1 is LGHDT and CDR2 is YNNKEL (reference sequence). This CDR3 spans 14 amino acids. The CDR3 sequence is CASSQGQQNTEAFF. Written as DNA, the CDR3 is TGTGCCAGCAGCCAAGGACAGCAGAACACTGAAGCTTTCTTT.

This clone appeared once. This chain connects TRBV9 to TRBJ1-1; 8 nucleotides line up with TRBD1. The CDR3 contains 15 residues. V trimming: 2 bases; J trimming: 5 bases; junction bases outside the gene matches: 8. Germline V gene lookup returns CDR1 SGDLS and CDR2 YYNGEE. The CDR3 nucleotides read TGTGCCAGCAGCGTGACAGGGGATCTTATGACTGAAGCTTTCTTT. Translation gives CASSVTGDLMTEAFF.

V is TRBV7-2 and J is TRBJ2-7; D might be TRBD2 (5 bases). In germline, CDR1 is SGHTA, CDR2 FQGNSA. The V end lost 2 bases, the J end lost 6 bases, and 17 bases lay between the germline ends. The CDR3 has 15 amino acids. CDR3 nucleotides: TGTGCCAGCAGCTTAAACGACGAGGGTTTAGGCGAGCAGTACTTC. Translated: CASSLNDEGLGEQYF.

The chain recombines TRBV10-3 with TRBJ2-3, with D perhaps TRBD2 (5 bases). This CDR3 spans 15 amino acids. V was clipped by 3 bases and J by 0 bases, with 10 bases between them. The V gene's germline CDR1 is ENHRY and CDR2 SYGVKD. CDR3 DNA sequence: TGTGCCATCAGTGACCGGGGAACTAGCACAGATACGCAGTATTTT. It specifies CAISDRGTSTDTQYF.

The DNA of the CDR3 is TGTGCCAGTAGTATGAATGGGGGCTATGCTGAAGCTTTCTTT. Its protein product is CASSMNGGYAEAFF. The rearrangement uses TRBV19 and TRBJ1-1; D may be TRBD1 (6 bases). Trimming removed 3 bases at V and 6 bases at J, with 14 bases between. This CDR3 is 14 amino acids long. Germline values: CDR1 LNHDA, CDR2 SQIVND (reference sequence).

The V gene is TRBV5-4, the J gene TRBJ1-2, with D unclear. CDR1 and CDR2 (germline): SGHNT, YYREEE (reference sequence). V was shortened by 3 bases and J by 3 bases, with 9 bases between the two germline ends. This CDR3 has 13 amino acids. The CDR3 here is CASSSRGYYGYTF. The CDR3 bases are TGTGCCAGCAGCTCTCGGGGTTACTATGGCTACACCTTC.

The rearrangement links TRBV19 to TRBJ1-1; D is undetermined. Germline V gene lookup returns CDR1 LNHDA and CDR2 SQIVND (reference sequence). The CDR3 sequence is 15 residues long. Between the trimmed V and J ends, which lost 4 bases and 11 bases, there was a span of 23 bases. DNA of the CDR3: TGTGCCAGTAGTAGTATCATGGCCTCTGGCGGGAGGGCTTTCTTT. Translation: CASSSIMASGGRAFF. Based on the CDR3 plus reference TRBV19 and TRBJ1-1, the full variable domain is DGGITQSPKYLFRKEGQNVTLSCEQNLNHDAMYWYRQDPGQGLRLIYYSQIVNDFQKGDIAEGYSVSREKKESFPLTVTSAQKNPTAFYLCASSSIMASGGRAFFGQGTRLTVV.

V usage is TRBV20-1 and J usage is TRBJ2-2; D not certain. The V end was cut by 5 bases, the J end by 8 bases, with 9 bases between. Germline CDR1 reads DFQATT; CDR2 reads SNEGSKA (reference sequence). The CDR3 contains 11 residues. CDR3 coding DNA: TGCAGTGCTCAGTTAATGGGGGAGCTGTTTTTT. Protein product: CSAQLMGELFF.

This clone was counted once. The gene calls are TRBV15 and TRBJ1-2; 10 bases fit TRBD1. Germline V gene lookup returns CDR1 LNHNV and CDR2 YYDKDF (reference sequence). This CDR3 has 18 amino acids. V trimming: 0 bases; J trimming: 2 bases; junction bases outside the gene matches: 9. CDR3 loop: CATSRDLNGQGGNYGYTF. The CDR3 nucleotides read TGTGCCACCAGCAGAGATCTCAATGGACAGGGGGGGAACTATGGCTACACCTTC.

The chain has TRBV10-3 and TRBJ2-5; a weak D match, TRBD2 (7 bases). The CDR3 is 14 amino acids. V lost 4 bases, J lost 5 bases, and 14 bases lay in between. Germline V CDR1 and CDR2: ENHRY, SYGVKD. CDR3 coding DNA: TGTGCCATCAGTGGAGGGGGGGCAGGGGAGACCCAGTACTTC. Its translation: CAISGGGAGETQYF.

The chain combines TRBV6-5 with TRBJ1-2; D is undetermined. The CDR3 spans 13 residues. Germline assignment: CDR1 MNHEY and CDR2 SVGAGI. V lost 4 bases, J lost 5 bases, and 11 bases lay in between. As DNA, the CDR3 is TGTGCCAGCAGTTTTCGCGACGGGTATGGCTACACCTTC. Translating gives CASSFRDGYGYTF.